This passage covers 18 T cell receptor beta chains from one sample sequenced in a study of CD8+CD57+ T cells in acquired aplastic anemia. The sequenced patients had an expansion of CD8+CD57+ cells seen by flow cytometry. CDR3 and TCR beta VDJ profiling relied on genomic DNA as the template. TCRdb fed the reads into MiXCR, producing one record per CDR3 protein. Of 450,000 to 550,000 distinct CDR3 sequences in the sample, roughly 34% were seen once. The specimen sequenced was sorted CD4+, CD8+, or CD8+CD57+ T cells (not recorded which) from PBMCs. The receptors originated from a human donor with aplastic anemia.

This clonotype has just a few counts. CDR3 sequence reads: CAGKAIGGAQGNTF. The CDR3 bases are TGTGCCGGCAAAGCGATAGGGGGGGCGCAGGGCAACACCTTC. The chain couples TRBV10-3 to TRBJ1-2, with a weak D call TRBD1 (6 bases). This CDR3 is 14 amino acids long. Per germline, CDR1 ENHRY and CDR2 SYGVKD. V was pared by 11 bases and J by 12 bases, with 28 bases between.

Comments on this clonotype: The missing conserved phenylalanine or tryptophan at the end of this CDR3 makes a read error likely. It is unclear where the CDR3 begins or ends on the DNA, so no DNA is shown, and the CDR3 is as TCRdb lists it. The chain employs TRBV19 and TRBJ1-4; the table calls TRBD1, which could not be checked here. The CDR3 spans 9 amino acids, including both terminal residues. CDR1 is LNHDA, CDR2 SQIVND, per germline (reference sequence). The CDR3 here is CASSTRPAV.

Comments on this clonotype: A much larger clone is a single base away; this may be a read error. This sequence joins TRBV5-1 and TRBJ1-2; D unclear. This CDR3 has 13 amino acids. Between the trimmed V and J ends, which lost 5 bases and 4 bases, there was a span of 12 bases. Germline CDR1 SGHRS, CDR2 YFSETQ. The CDR3 bases are TGCGCCAGCAGGGCAGACGATAGCTATGGCTACACCTTC. Protein product: CASRADDSYGYTF. The variable domain in full, with the rest retrieved from reference TRBV5-1 and TRBJ1-2, is KAGVTQTPRYLIKTRGQQVTLSCSPISGHRSVSWYQQTPGQGLQFLFEYFSETQRNKGNFPGRFSGRQFSNSRSEMNVSTLELGDSALYLCASRADDSYGYTFGSGTRLTVV.

The chain links TRBV19 to TRBJ1-4; a possible D gene is TRBD1 (6 bases). V gave up 4 bases and J gave up 8 bases, with 17 bases separating them. This CDR3 has 15 amino acids. Looked up from germline, CDR1 is LNHDA and CDR2 is SQIVND (reference sequence). Here the CDR3 reads CASSRLAGGDEKLFF. CDR3 coding DNA: TGTGCCAGTAGTAGGCTAGCGGGGGGCGACGAAAAACTGTTTTTT.

There are many counts of this clonotype. Written as DNA, the CDR3 is TGTGCCAGTAGTACAGGGTGGGGGGTCACTGAAGCTTTCTTT. Translated, it gives CASSTGWGVTEAFF. The chain is built from TRBV19 and TRBJ1-1, with a weak D call TRBD1 (5 bases). The CDR3 sequence is 14 residues long. In germline, CDR1 is LNHDA, CDR2 SQIVND (reference sequence). With 4 bases removed from V and 4 bases from J, the gap between germline ends came to 13 bases.

This clonotype was counted at least ten times. The chain couples TRBV10-3 to TRBJ1-2, with 8 bases that match TRBD1. The CDR3 is 15 residues long. Germline trimming cut 7 bases from V and 0 bases from J; bases unmatched to any gene: 7. Germline V gene lookup returns CDR1 ENHRY and CDR2 SYGVKD. CDR3 DNA: TGTGCCATCACCCACGGGACAGGTGCTAACTATGGCTACACCTTC. Amino acid sequence: CAITHGTGANYGYTF.

The V and J genes are TRBV7-9 and TRBJ1-1; tentative D call: TRBD1 (5 bases). This CDR3 is built from 15 residues. In germline, CDR1 is SEHNR, CDR2 FQNEAQ (reference sequence). V shed 8 bases and J shed 6 bases, with 22 bases lying between them. This CDR3 reads CASRENGREGAEAFF. In nucleotides, the CDR3 is TGTGCCAGCCGCGAAAACGGCAGGGAGGGCGCTGAAGCTTTCTTT.

V is TRBV5-1 and J is TRBJ2-3, with a weak D call TRBD2 (5 bases). The V and J ends lost 1 base and 9 bases respectively, with 9 bases between them. Germline CDR1 is SGHRS and CDR2 is YFSETQ. The CDR3 loop spans 12 amino acids. The CDR3 DNA reads as TGCGCCAGCAGCTTGTCGGGAAAGACGCAGTATTTT. Amino acids: CASSLSGKTQYF. Full variable domain (remainder filled in from reference TRBV5-1 and TRBJ2-3): KAGVTQTPRYLIKTRGQQVTLSCSPISGHRSVSWYQQTPGQGLQFLFEYFSETQRNKGNFPGRFSGRQFSNSRSEMNVSTLELGDSALYLCASSLSGKTQYFGPGTRLTVL.

V gene TRBV25-1 combines with J gene TRBJ2-7; 9 bases align to TRBD2. This CDR3 is built from 14 residues. Looked up from germline, CDR1 is MGHDK and CDR2 is SYGVNS. Trimming took 3 bases from V and 7 from J; bases not matched to a gene: 7. The CDR3 DNA reads TGTGCCAGCAGTGATGCCCTAGCGGGGAATGAGCAGTACTTC. Protein sequence: CASSDALAGNEQYF.

This clonotype was seen a few times. The rearrangement uses TRBV19 and TRBJ2-3; D might be TRBD2 (6 bases). The V gene lost 5 bases and the J gene lost 0 bases, with 12 bases spanning the gap. The CDR3 spans 15 residues. CDR1 is LNHDA, CDR2 SQIVND, per germline (reference sequence). The CDR3 spells CASSALGGSTDTQYF. CDR3 bases: TGTGCCAGTAGTGCTCTCGGGGGAAGCACAGATACGCAGTATTTT.

Of note for this clonotype: This sequence may be a read error, since a much larger clone differs from it by one base. This chain joins TRBV25-1 and TRBJ1-5; a possible D gene is TRBD1 (6 bases). The V gene's germline CDR1 is MGHDK and CDR2 SYGVNS. The CDR3 is made up of 15 amino acids. CDR3 coding DNA: TGTGCCAGTAGTGGGATGGGGGCGGGCAATCAGCCCCAGCATTTT. Translating it yields CASSGMGAGNQPQHF.

This clonotype was seen repeatedly, ten times or more. The genes are TRBV20-1 and TRBJ1-2; 8 bases align to TRBD1. CDR1 is DFQATT, CDR2 SNEGSKA, per germline (reference sequence). The CDR3 totals 12 residues. J lost 4 bases, V lost 5 bases, and 3 bases had no gene match. Here the CDR3 reads CSAPDRGYGYTF. CDR3 nucleotides: TGCAGTGCTCCCGACAGGGGCTATGGCTACACCTTC.

With respect to this clonotype: Given a much more abundant clone one base away, this may be a read error. This chain joins TRBV20-1 and TRBJ1-1, with D unclear. Germline V CDR1 and CDR2: DFQATT, SNEGSKA (reference sequence). V gave up 3 bases and J gave up 4 bases, with 12 bases separating them. This CDR3 region has 13 residues. This CDR3 is CSARTLSGTEAFF. For the CDR3, the DNA is TGCAGTGCTAGGACACTGTCCGGCACTGAAGCTTTCTTT.

The chain is built from TRBV20-1 and TRBJ1-5; D perhaps matches TRBD1 (5 bases). V was shortened by 3 bases and J by 0 bases, with 12 bases between the two germline ends. CDR3 length equals 15 residues. Germline V gives CDR1 DFQATT, CDR2 SNEGSKA (reference sequence). CDR3 in amino acids: CSARPGLNSNQPQHF. The CDR3 region has the DNA TGCAGTGCTAGGCCGGGACTCAATAGCAATCAGCCCCAGCATTTT.

This clonotype came up a few times. This rearrangement joins TRBV3-1 to TRBJ2-7; maybe TRBD2 (6 bases). V lost 1 base to trimming and J lost 6 bases, with 10 bases between them. CDR1 and CDR2 from the germline V gene are LGHDT and YNNKEL (reference sequence). This CDR3 has 13 amino acids. CDR3 sequence (DNA): TGTGCCAGCAGCCAAGGGCGGGAACGCGAGCAGTACTTC. This codes for CASSQGREREQYF.

This clonotype was picked up many times. The chain joins TRBV20-1 to TRBJ1-5; 7 bases line up with TRBD1. The germline V gene has CDR1 DFQATT and CDR2 SNEGSKA (reference sequence). V dropped 4 bases and J dropped 4; count of bases not matched to a gene: 4. The length of the CDR3 is 13 residues. The CDR3 DNA is TGCAGTGCTAACCGGGACAGAAATCAGCCCCAGCATTTT. Amino acid sequence: CSANRDRNQPQHF.

This clonotype was detected only a few times. This chain links TRBV6-2 or TRBV6-3 with TRBJ1-4, with D possibly being TRBD1 (6 bases). V lost 2 bases and J lost 8, with 9 bases in between. Looked up from germline, CDR1 is MNHEY and CDR2 is SVGEGT. This CDR3 has 13 amino acids. CDR3 residues: CASSYGGAEKLFF. The CDR3, as DNA: TGTGCCAGCAGTTACGGGGGGGCAGAAAAACTGTTTTTT.

The chain joins TRBV20-1 to TRBJ2-3; 7 nucleotides agree with TRBD2. Losses at the gene ends were 6 bases for V and 2 bases for J; bases not matched to a gene: 11. The germline V gene has CDR1 DFQATT and CDR2 SNEGSKA (reference sequence). The CDR3 is 15 residues long. The CDR3 DNA follows: TGCAGTGCCCCCGGTTGGCGGGGGAACACAGATACGCAGTATTTT. This encodes CSAPGWRGNTDTQYF.